In its sample, the clone carrying this T cell receptor beta chain was seen many times. Its antigen is not known. TCRdb reanalysed the RACE reads using MiXCR and keeps one entry per CDR3 protein. The sample contains 300,000 to 450,000 distinct CDR3 sequences, 4% to 6% of which appear only once. This sample is part of a study of human T cells and chemical hapten exposure. As for the study in general: Across its roughly 24 weeks, the study gave patients weekly diphenylcyclopropenone doses to the scalp. Findings of the study overall: DPC sensitization left the count of TCRs above 1 in 1000 unchanged. Alopecia affected the donors, so their immune response may differ from healthy people's.

Specified time point: pre-sensitization, week 0. The treatment is: therapeutic diphenylcyclopropenone sensitization with weekly scalp DPC. Sequences were derived from whole blood, sampled in connection with sensitization to the hapten diphenylcyclopropenone (DPC). This receptor was obtained from a woman between 50 and 59 years old with alopecia areata. Some clones in this sample may be carry-over from other donors' samples.

This chain's CDR3 is CASSWTGDGYEQFF. For the CDR3, the DNA is TGCGCCAGCAGCTGGACAGGGGATGGGTATGAGCAGTTCTTC. This chain joins TRBV5-1 and TRBJ2-1, with TRBD1 matching 9 bases. The CDR3 length is 14 residues. CDR1 is SGHRS and CDR2 is YFSETQ in the germline V gene. The V segment lost 3 bases and the J segment 8 bases; nucleotides outside the gene matches: 6. Together with reference TRBV5-1 and TRBJ2-1, the CDR3 gives the full variable domain: KAGVTQTPRYLIKTRGQQVTLSCSPISGHRSVSWYQQTPGQGLQFLFEYFSETQRNKGNFPGRFSGRQFSNSRSEMNVSTLELGDSALYLCASSWTGDGYEQFFGPGTRLTVL.